The 15 T cell receptor beta chains below all came from one sample that was sequenced in a study of Graves' ophthalmopathy and Graves' hyperthyroidism. RNA transcripts served as template for amplifying TCR beta CDR3 sequences. The library came from an HTBI-primed first-round RT-PCR and a second-round multiplex PCR. One entry per CDR3 protein, called by TCRdb with MiXCR from the multiplex PCR reads. The sample records roughly 36,000 distinct CDR3 sequences, approximately 46% being singletons. Sequenced sample: peripheral blood. These receptors came from an adult woman with stable Graves' hyperthyroidism.

Many counts were recorded for this clonotype. V usage is TRBV11-2 and J usage is TRBJ2-3, with D uncertain. Germline V lookup: CDR1 SGHAT, CDR2 FQNNGV. The V end lost 4 bases, the J end lost 1 base, and 12 bases lay between the germline ends. This CDR3 region has 15 residues. In nucleotides, the CDR3 is TGTGCCAGCAGCTCCGGACGGTCGGGCACAGATACGCAGTATTTT. Protein product: CASSSGRSGTDTQYF.

This sequence joins TRBV9 and TRBJ1-5; weak D call: TRBD1 (6 bases). The V gene's germline CDR1 is SGDLS and CDR2 YYNGEE. V was trimmed by 4 bases and J by 6 bases, leaving 14 bases between them. The CDR3 sequence is 14 residues long. The CDR3 region has the DNA TGTGCCAGCAGCAAAGGGGGGCGCCTTCAGCCCCAGCATTTT. As protein: CASSKGGRLQPQHF.

This clonotype has just a few counts. This chain links TRBV2 with TRBJ2-1; 7 bases align to TRBD2. The length of the CDR3 is 14 residues. V shed 6 bases and J 0 bases; nucleotides not matched to a gene: 2. From germline, CDR1 is SNHLY and CDR2 FYNNEI. In nucleotides, the CDR3 is TGTGCCAGCAGGGGCGGGGGCTCCTACAATGAGCAGTTCTTC. Translated: CASRGGGSYNEQFF.

This clonotype came up many times. The genes are TRBV28 and TRBJ2-5; 10 nucleotides line up with TRBD2. Per the germline V gene, CDR1 is MDHEN and CDR2 is SYDVKM. The CDR3 loop spans 18 amino acids. After removal of 4 bases from V and 5 bases from J, the junction contained 16 bases not matched to a gene. The CDR3 reads CASSSSLAGSLPRETQYF. CDR3 in DNA: TGTGCCAGCAGTTCCTCACTAGCGGGGAGCCTTCCGCGGGAGACCCAGTACTTC.

This clonotype has a count of ten or more. The CDR3: CASSLRASGANTGELFF. The CDR3 DNA is TGCGCCAGCAGCTTGAGGGCTAGCGGGGCGAACACCGGGGAGCTGTTTTTT. V usage is TRBV5-1 and J usage is TRBJ2-2, with 9 bases matching TRBD2. Looked up from germline, CDR1 is SGHRS and CDR2 is YFSETQ. Unmatched junction bases numbered 4, after V lost 1 base and J lost 0 bases. The CDR3 has 17 residues. Filled out from reference TRBV5-1 and TRBJ2-2, the complete variable domain reads KAGVTQTPRYLIKTRGQQVTLSCSPISGHRSVSWYQQTPGQGLQFLFEYFSETQRNKGNFPGRFSGRQFSNSRSEMNVSTLELGDSALYLCASSLRASGANTGELFFGEGSRLTVL.

This rearrangement joins TRBV9 to TRBJ2-5, with TRBD1 identical over 9 bases. CDR3 length equals 14 residues. Germline V gene sequence: CDR1 SGDLS, CDR2 YYNGEE. The J segment lost 7 bases and the V segment lost 4 bases, leaving 8 bases of the junction unmatched. The CDR3 sequence: CASSRGDRVGTQYF. The CDR3 nucleotides read TGTGCCAGCAGCCGGGGGGACAGGGTCGGGACCCAGTACTTC.

V and J are TRBV7-9 and TRBJ1-2; D gene uncertain. Trimming pared 6 bases from V and 2 bases from J, leaving 19 bases between. This CDR3 is 16 amino acids long. Germline lookup yields CDR1 SEHNR and CDR2 FQNEAQ (reference sequence). CDR3 DNA sequence: TGTGCCAGCAGACCCCTGACGGATCCCGGGAACTATGGCTACACCTTC. It encodes CASRPLTDPGNYGYTF.

This clonotype was observed a single time. The rearrangement uses TRBV15 and TRBJ1-6, with a weak D call TRBD1 (6 bases). From germline, CDR1 is LNHNV and CDR2 YYDKDF (reference sequence). This CDR3 has 15 residues. The V gene lost 3 bases and the J gene lost 7 bases, with 13 bases spanning the gap. CDR3 sequence: CATSREGDRNSPLHF. CDR3 bases: TGTGCCACCAGCAGGGAGGGGGATAGGAATTCACCCCTCCACTTT.

The chain joins TRBV15 to TRBJ1-2; maybe TRBD1 (6 bases). This CDR3 region has 15 residues. Germline V lookup: CDR1 LNHNV, CDR2 YYDKDF (reference sequence). Trimming took 3 bases from V and 6 from J, leaving 17 bases between them. CDR3 in amino acids: CATSSDRVGGHGYTF. CDR3 sequence (DNA): TGTGCCACCAGCAGCGACCGAGTAGGGGGTCATGGCTACACCTTC.

In this sample, this clonotype turned up once. The chain joins TRBV5-1 to TRBJ2-7; TRBD2 matches 8 bases. The CDR3 runs to 13 residues. Germline values: CDR1 SGHRS, CDR2 YFSETQ. The V segment lost 4 bases and the J segment 5 bases; nucleotides outside the gene matches: 5. The CDR3: CASSPPGGHEQYF. DNA for the CDR3: TGCGCCAGCAGCCCCCCGGGAGGGCACGAGCAGTACTTC.

This clonotype was seen at least ten times. The V gene is TRBV20-1, the J gene TRBJ2-5; TRBD1 is a possible D gene (5 bases). CDR3 size: 13 residues. Between the trimmed V and J ends, which lost 5 bases and 3 bases, there was a span of 13 bases. Germline loops: CDR1 DFQATT, CDR2 SNEGSKA (reference sequence). CDR3 nucleotide sequence: TGCAGTGCTCAGAAACAGGAAAAAGAGACCCAGTACTTC. This codes for CSAQKQEKETQYF.

This clonotype was observed at least ten times. The chain has TRBV5-4 and TRBJ1-1, with D possibly being TRBD1 (5 bases). The CDR3 sequence is 16 residues long. Germline V gene data show CDR1 as SGHNT and CDR2 as YYREEE (reference sequence). The germline V and J ends were trimmed by 0 bases and 4 bases, with 16 bases remaining between them. The CDR3 reads CASSLGGGVYATEAFF. As DNA, the CDR3 is TGTGCCAGCAGCTTGGGGGGGGGGGTTTATGCCACTGAAGCTTTCTTT.

Of note for this clonotype: The junction departs from the called germline gene at one end, perhaps through a read error. The V gene is TRBV11-2, the J gene TRBJ2-5, with D tentatively TRBD1 or TRBD2 (5 bases each). Germline CDR1 SGHAT, CDR2 FQNNGV. The length of the CDR3 is 17 residues. CDR3 sequence: CASSQATGNPGSGTQCF. The CDR3 DNA follows: TGTGCCAGCAGCCAAGCAACGGGGAATCCTGGGTCGGGGACCCAGTGCTTC.

The J gene is TRBJ2-7, the V gene TRBV7-8; 8 bases map to TRBD2. The CDR3 runs 14 residues. V was clipped by 1 base and J by 2 bases; unmatched bases: 1. CDR1 and CDR2 (germline): SGHVS, FQNEAQ. This chain's CDR3 is CASSLGLATYEQYF. For the CDR3, the DNA is TGTGCCAGCAGCTTAGGACTAGCGACCTACGAGCAGTACTTC.

J is TRBJ2-6 and V is TRBV15, with D tentatively TRBD2 (6 bases). Trimming left V 5 bases short and J 2 bases short, with 10 bases between. Germline V gives CDR1 LNHNV, CDR2 YYDKDF (reference sequence). The CDR3 is 15 amino acids. The CDR3 nucleotides read TGTGCCACCAGCGCGGGGTTAACTGGGGCCAACGTCCTGACTTTC. Translating it yields CATSAGLTGANVLTF. Looking up the rest from reference TRBV15 and TRBJ2-6 gives the full variable domain: DAMVIQNPRYQVTQFGKPVTLSCSQTLNHNVMYWYQQKSSQAPKLLFHYYDKDFNNEADTPDNFQSRRPNTSFCFLDIRSPGLGDTAMYLCATSAGLTGANVLTFGAGSRLTVL.